This T cell receptor (beta chain) is from a study of graft-versus-host responses after intestinal transplantation. Study findings and constraints: Early post-transplant HvG declines tracked with peak circulating GvH clone levels.

Germline values: CDR1 MDHEN, CDR2 SYDVKM. The ends were cut back, 2 bases at V and 4 bases at J, with 11 bases in the middle. CDR3 length: 14 residues. The table came from immunoSEQ multiplex PCR; TCRdb's copy has only in-frame clones and leaves some out. The sample records 15,000 to 20,000 clones, 30% to 40% being singletons. The culture paired around 200,000 irradiated violet-dye-labeled stimulators with around 200,000 CFSE-labeled responders. Cell sorting after the reaction yielded proliferating CFSE-low CD3+CD4+ and CD3+CD8+ responders. This receptor was taken from a human patient who received an intestinal transplant. The sequencing used alloreactive CD8+ T cells from a mixed lymphocyte reaction culture, collected before intestinal transplant. As for subset: CFSE-low proliferating T cells sorted from roughly six-day pre-transplant mixed lymphocyte reaction (GvH or HvG direction). The chain couples TRBV28 to TRBJ1-1; D is uncertain. The CDR3 DNA reads TGTGCCAGCAGTTTACTGCAGGAGACCACTGAAGCTTTCTTT. Its protein is CASSLLQETTEAFF.